This T cell receptor beta chain is drawn from a study of sequential checkpoint blockade in melanoma. The overall study: Arm A got nivolumab then ipilimumab; arm B the reverse, 1:1. Each arm's sequence ended with maintenance nivolumab.

Worth noting for this clone: Its antigen remains unknown.

The table came from immunoSEQ multiplex PCR; TCRdb's copy has only in-frame clones and leaves some out. The sample consists of 8,100 or so clones, around 30% of them appearing once. The treatment denotes: randomized to nivolumab then ipilimumab (arm A) or the reverse (arm B). Study outcomes and limitations: Tumor T-cell fraction and clonality correlated with PD-L1 and CD8+ counts.

The specimen was tumor tissue (inferred from file names), collected from a patient given nivolumab and ipilimumab in sequence. This sequence originates from a human donor with melanoma.

The DNA of the CDR3 is TGTGCCTGGAGGGGATGGGGCCGTCACCTCGATGAGCAGTTCTTC. Residues: CAWRGWGRHLDEQFF. This rearrangement joins TRBV30 to TRBJ2-1; a weak D match, TRBD1 (5 bases). Germline V gene data show CDR1 as GTSNPN and CDR2 as SVGIG (reference sequence). The CDR3 is 15 amino acids. Trimming took off 3 bases at V and 8 bases at J, with 20 bases between the two ends. Variable domain in full (rest from reference TRBV30 and TRBJ2-1): SQTIHQWPATLVQPVGSPLSLECTVEGTSNPNLYWYRQAAGRGLQLLFYSVGIGQISSEVPQNLSASRPQDRQFILSSKKLLLSDSGFYLCAWRGWGRHLDEQFFGPGTRLTVL.